This is a list of T cell receptor beta chains from one sample in a study of regulatory T cells in long-lasting Graves disease. TCRdb called the multiplex PCR reads again in MiXCR, with one record for every CDR3 protein. The sample contains approximately 540,000 distinct CDR3 sequences, around 11% of which appear only once. The same specimen was also included in a second study, on T cells in Graves' hyperthyroidism and ophthalmopathy.

The sequenced sample was peripheral blood mononuclear cells (PBMCs), obtained at new diagnosis, from a patient treated with antithyroid drugs. The receptors shown here come from a young woman with Graves disease. Both conserved end residues are part of each CDR3. D genes are given only for firm matches. Rows give clone size only sometimes, using once, few, many, or a class for an expanded clone.

j_gene | v_gene | abundance | d_gene | CDR3nt | CDR3aa
TRBJ2-5 | TRBV3-1 | many | . | TGTGCCAGCAGCCGCTTCACAGGATGGATGGAAGAGACCCAGTACTTC | CASSRFTGWMEETQYF
TRBJ1-2 | TRBV18 | many | . | TGTGCCAGCTCACCACCCGCCGGCCTAGCTAACTATGGCTACACCTTC | CASSPPAGLANYGYTF
TRBJ2-7 | TRBV6-5 | many | . | TGTGCCAGCAGTTACTCGGTCGGGAGTTCCTACGAGCAGTACTTC | CASSYSVGSSYEQYF
TRBJ2-7 | TRBV10-3 | many | . | TGTGCCATCAGTGAGTCAAAGGCGGGACGGAGGGCCTACGAGCAGTACTTC | CAISESKAGRRAYEQYF
TRBJ1-1 | TRBV10-1 | . | TRBD1 | TGCCCCAGCAGTTTAGCCAGGGGGACTGAAGCTTTCTTT | CPSSLARGTEAFF
TRBJ2-7 | TRBV29-1 | many | TRBD2 | TGCAGCGTGCACGGCGAGGGAGGGCCCTACGAGCAGTACTTC | CSVHGEGGPYEQYF
TRBJ1-2 | TRBV30 | many | TRBD1 | TGTGCCTGGAGGGGACGTGGACAGGCCTATAGTGTTGGCTACACCTTC | CAWRGRGQAYSVGYTF
TRBJ1-6 | TRBV10-3 | many | TRBD1 | TGTGCCATCAGTGAGCAGGGGGTGCCCCTCCACTTT | CAISEQGVPLHF
TRBJ2-3 | TRBV2 | many | TRBD2 | TGTGCCAGCAGGGTCGGGAGCGGGAGATCACATACGCAGTATTTT | CASRVGSGRSHTQYF
TRBJ1-2 | TRBV6-1 | many | TRBD1 | TGTGCCACCTTACAGGGGAGCACCTATGGCTACACCTTC | CATLQGSTYGYTF
TRBJ1-1 | TRBV7-2 | many | TRBD1 | TGTGCCAGCAGCTTAAAGGGGGCAACTGAAGCTTTCTTT | CASSLKGATEAFF
TRBJ1-2 | TRBV29-1 | many | TRBD1 | TGCAGCGTGGCAAGGACAGGGAACTATGGCTACACCTTC | CSVARTGNYGYTF
TRBJ2-7 | TRBV20-1 | . | TRBD2 | TGCAGTGCTCAAGGACTAGCGGGAGGGCACGACGAGCAGTACTTC | CSAQGLAGGHDEQYF
TRBJ2-3 | TRBV7-8 | many | . | TGTGCCAGCAGCTTAGGATCAGGGGGGTTAACAGATACGCAGTATTTT | CASSLGSGGLTDTQYF
TRBJ2-3 | TRBV20-1 | many | . | TGCAGTGCTGGCCTTAGCGGAAACACAGATACGCAGTATTTT | CSAGLSGNTDTQYF
TRBJ1-2 | TRBV19 | once | TRBD1 | TGTGCCAGTAGTATTTCGGCAGGGGGCTATGGCTACACCTTC | CASSISAGGYGYTF
TRBJ1-1 | TRBV4-1 | few | TRBD1 | TGCGCCAGCAGCCAAGATCTCCAGGGGGCTGGCACTGAAGCTTTCTTT | CASSQDLQGAGTEAFF
TRBJ1-2 | TRBV12-3/TRBV12-4 | . | . | TGTGCCAGCATCCAGGACGGGGGAGGCTACACCTTC | CASIQDGGGYTF
TRBJ2-7 | TRBV27 | many | . | TGTGCCAGCAGTGCGTTGGGGGGCTACGAGCAGTACTTC | CASSALGGYEQYF
TRBJ2-5 | TRBV28 | many | . | TGTGCCAGCAGTTTCGGGACTGGAGTCCAAGAGACCCAGTACTTC | CASSFGTGVQETQYF
TRBJ2-7 | TRBV20-1 | few | TRBD2 | TGCAGTGCTAGAGATTTGGTCCCTAGCGGAAACTACGAGCAGTACTTC | CSARDLVPSGNYEQYF
TRBJ2-7 | TRBV19 | many | . | TGTGCCAGTAGTATAGATCGACAGCCCCCTTACGAGCAGTACTTC | CASSIDRQPPYEQYF
TRBJ2-1 | TRBV10-3 | many | TRBD2 | TGTGCCATCAGTGGTTCGAGGGGACTAGCGGACTACAATGAGCAGTTCTTC | CAISGSRGLADYNEQFF
TRBJ2-5 | TRBV11-2 | many | TRBD1 | TGTGCCAGCAGCCCGGGACAGGGGAGAAGCCGAGAGACCCAGTACTTC | CASSPGQGRSRETQYF
TRBJ1-5 | TRBV3-1 | few | . | TGTGCCAGCAGCCAAGATGGGGGGCCAGACCAGCCCCAGCATTTT | CASSQDGGPDQPQHF
TRBJ2-1 | TRBV10-1 | few | TRBD2 | TGCGCCAGCAGGGGAGGGCCCTACAATGAGCAGTTCTTC | CASRGGPYNEQFF
TRBJ2-3 | TRBV25-1 | many | TRBD1 | TGTGCCACTGTACCCGGGACAGGGGTTCCAGATACGCAGTATTTT | CATVPGTGVPDTQYF
TRBJ2-7 | TRBV2 | many | . | TGTGCCAGCAGGGAGAGGAGAAGCGTCCTCTCCTACGAGCAGTACTTC | CASRERRSVLSYEQYF
TRBJ1-1 | TRBV7-2 | many | . | TGTGCCAGCAGCTCTCAACCTCCCCCGAACACTGAAGCTTTCTTT | CASSSQPPPNTEAFF
TRBJ1-2 | TRBV15 | many | . | TGTGCCACCAGCAGAGATTTACTTGGGGTCGATGGCTACACCTTC | CATSRDLLGVDGYTF
TRBJ1-1 | TRBV29-1 | many | . | TGCAGCTCGGGAGGGTCAGCGAACACTGAAGCTTTCTTT | CSSGGSANTEAFF
TRBJ2-6 | TRBV28 | many | . | TGTGCCAGCACACGCCGCTCTGGGGCCAACGTCCTGACTTTC | CASTRRSGANVLTF
TRBJ1-4 | TRBV7-9 | many | . | TGTGCCAGCAGACTAACCGTCGGTAGTCCAACTAATGAAAAACTGTTTTTT | CASRLTVGSPTNEKLFF
TRBJ2-5 | TRBV11-2 | . | TRBD2 | TGTGCCAGCAGCTCGTCCCAGGGACTAAAGACCCAGTACTTC | CASSSSQGLKTQYF
TRBJ2-2 | TRBV9 | many | . | TGTGCCAGCAGCGTATCGGGGGACACCGGGGAGCTGTTTTTT | CASSVSGDTGELFF
TRBJ2-1 | TRBV12-3/TRBV12-4 | many | TRBD1 | TGTGCCAGCAGTCGACAGGGGGCCTCCTACAATGAGCAGTTCTTC | CASSRQGASYNEQFF
TRBJ2-3 | TRBV15 | . | . | TGTGCCACCAGGGACAGTAGCACAGATACGCAGTATTTT | CATRDSSTDTQYF
TRBJ2-2 | TRBV5-6 | many | . | TGTGCCAGCAGCTTGGGCCGGTACACCGGGGAGCTGTTTTTT | CASSLGRYTGELFF
TRBJ1-2 | TRBV19 | many | . | TGTGCCAGTCAGTCGGCTGGTCAGGCTTTCTATGGCTACACCTTC | CASQSAGQAFYGYTF
TRBJ2-3 | TRBV6-2/TRBV6-3 | . | . | TGTGCCAGCAGTCCTCACTATCCCCCCTTTGCTAGCACAGATACGCAGTATTTT | CASSPHYPPFASTDTQYF
TRBJ2-5 | TRBV18 | many | . | TGTGCCAGCTCACCACCGGAGGGGAGTTGGGGTGAGACCCAGTACTTC | CASSPPEGSWGETQYF
TRBJ2-7 | TRBV7-2 | many | TRBD1 | TGTGCCAGCAGCCGACCGACAGGGGGCATAAACGAGCAGTACTTC | CASSRPTGGINEQYF
TRBJ1-5 | TRBV20-1 | . | TRBD1 | TGCAGTGCTAGAGCCGGACCTCTAGGGGGCCAGCCCCAGCATTTT | CSARAGPLGGQPQHF
TRBJ1-1 | TRBV18 | few | . | TGTGCCAGCTCAAGAGTTATCGGCATGAACACTGAGGCTTTCTTT | CASSRVIGMNTEAFF
TRBJ2-7 | TRBV2 | many | TRBD2 | TGTGCCAGCGGGGGGAAAGCGGGAGAGGTCAACGAGCAGTACTTC | CASGGKAGEVNEQYF
TRBJ2-5 | TRBV20-1 | many | TRBD2 | TGCAGTGCTAGGGGTAGCGGGAGGATCCTCACGGAGACCCAGTACTTC | CSARGSGRILTETQYF
TRBJ1-6 | TRBV6-1 | many | . | TGTGCCAGCACCCCGACTGGGGGGGCGCATTCACCCCTCCACTTT | CASTPTGGAHSPLHF
TRBJ1-5 | TRBV30 | . | . | TGTGCCTGGAGTGACGGGACGGTGGGCAATCAGCCCCAGCATTTT | CAWSDGTVGNQPQHF
TRBJ2-1 | TRBV6-2/TRBV6-3 | . | . | TGTGCCATCTCACTCAGCCTGGGGTCCAATGAGCAGTTCTTC | CAISLSLGSNEQFF
TRBJ1-1 | TRBV13 | many | . | TGTGCCAGCAGATCTGCCGCAGCGGGGGGCTTAATGAACACTGAAGCTTTCTTT | CASRSAAAGGLMNTEAFF
TRBJ2-2 | TRBV12-3/TRBV12-4 | many | TRBD1 | TGTGCCAGCAGTTTAGGCCCGGGACAGGGGATCTACACCGGGGAGCTGTTTTTT | CASSLGPGQGIYTGELFF
TRBJ1-5 | TRBV5-1 | many | . | TGCGCCAGCAGCTTGGTTGGGGTCGATGGGGACTCAAGGGGGCCCCAGCATTTT | CASSLVGVDGDSRGPQHF
TRBJ2-7 | TRBV4-3 | . | . | TGCGCCAGCATTAGGGCCGGACAGAAAACCTACGAGCAGTACTTC | CASIRAGQKTYEQYF
TRBJ2-3 | TRBV6-2/TRBV6-3 | many | . | TGTGCCAGCAGTGACTCCGGGCTTACGGCAGATACGCAGTATTTT | CASSDSGLTADTQYF
TRBJ1-6 | TRBV4-1 | many | . | TGCGCCAGCAGCCAAGCTCACTCTACAGGGCGAAATTCACCCCTCCACTTT | CASSQAHSTGRNSPLHF
TRBJ1-1 | TRBV19 | . | . | TGTGCCAGTAGTATAGCAACTGGGCAGCCGAACACTGAAGCTTTCTTT | CASSIATGQPNTEAFF
TRBJ2-7 | TRBV5-6 | few | . | TGTGCCAGCAGCTTGGGGCAGTCCCTACGCGAGCAGTACTTC | CASSLGQSLREQYF
TRBJ2-5 | TRBV28 | many | . | TGTGCCAGCGCCTACTGGGAGACCCAGTACTTC | CASAYWETQYF
TRBJ1-2 | TRBV12-3/TRBV12-4 | many | . | TGTGCCAGCAGTACAGGGTTTGGCTACACCTTC | CASSTGFGYTF
TRBJ1-1 | TRBV9 | many | . | TGTGCCAGCAGCCCCAGTAGGCTGAGGAACACTGAAGCTTTCTTT | CASSPSRLRNTEAFF